A single T cell receptor beta chain is shown here with its context. Other DNA sequences in the same sample also yield this CDR3. Profiling relied on immunoSEQ multiplex PCR, and the TCRdb table lists in-frame clones only, not all of them. Of some 110,000 clones in the sample, roughly 80% were seen once. The sample belongs to a study of control samples from healthy donors and cancer patients. The sequence came from a woman between 45 and 60 years old in good health. The sample comprised blood.

The chain's CDR3 is CATRLAGGRGYEQYF. The CDR3 DNA follows: TGTGCCACTAGACTAGCGGGGGGTCGGGGCTACGAGCAGTACTTC. The chain carries TRBV7-2 and TRBJ2-7; 13 bases fit TRBD2. The junction had 9 bases not matched to a gene; V was cut back by 10 bases and J by 3 bases. This CDR3 region has 15 residues. In germline, CDR1 is SGHTA, CDR2 FQGNSA.